The rows below give T cell receptor beta chains drawn from one sample of a study of T cells after yellow fever vaccination. TCRdb fed the 5' RACE reads into MiXCR, producing one record per CDR3 protein. The sample yields approximately 250,000 distinct CDR3 sequences, approximately 6.8% seen once. This sample comprised CD4+ T cells sorted from PBMCs, obtained on the day of the yellow fever booster vaccination. The receptor set was obtained from a man aged 25 to 45 who received the YFV17D yellow fever vaccine. The CDR3 runs from the conserved cysteine through the conserved F or W. The D gene is left open where the match is weak. For some rows the clone size is stated as once, few or many, or as a class when expanded; others skip it.

abundance: many
v_gene: TRBV29-1
d_gene: NA
j_gene: TRBJ1-5
CDR3nt: TGCAGCGTCGTGAGGACCGACAATCGCCAGCATTTT
CDR3aa: CSVVRTDNRQHF

abundance: NA
v_gene: TRBV10-3
d_gene: NA
j_gene: TRBJ2-1
CDR3nt: TGTGCCATCAGTGAGTCGAGGGGGGCTGGGAATGAGCAGTTCTTC
CDR3aa: CAISESRGAGNEQFF

abundance: NA
v_gene: TRBV4-3
d_gene: TRBD1
j_gene: TRBJ1-1
CDR3nt: TGCGCCAGCAGCCACGCCGGGACAGGGGGAACTGAAGCTTTCTTT
CDR3aa: CASSHAGTGGTEAFF

abundance: many
v_gene: TRBV5-1
d_gene: NA
j_gene: TRBJ2-2
CDR3nt: TGCGCCAGCAGCTTATCCTCAAGCACCGGGGAGCTGTTTTTT
CDR3aa: CASSLSSSTGELFF

abundance: few
v_gene: TRBV20-1
d_gene: NA
j_gene: TRBJ2-3
CDR3nt: TGCAGTGCTAGAGGATCGTCAGATACGCAGTATTTT
CDR3aa: CSARGSSDTQYF

abundance: NA
v_gene: TRBV25-1
d_gene: NA
j_gene: TRBJ1-1
CDR3nt: TGTGCCAGCAGTGAAAATCTTGCCCCTGAAGCTTTCTTT
CDR3aa: CASSENLAPEAFF

abundance: many
v_gene: TRBV7-7
d_gene: NA
j_gene: TRBJ2-1
CDR3nt: TGTGCTAGCAGCTTCGGATCGAACAATGAGCAGTTCTTC
CDR3aa: CASSFGSNNEQFF

abundance: few
v_gene: TRBV20-1
d_gene: TRBD2
j_gene: TRBJ2-5
CDR3nt: TGCAGTGCCCCGCGACTAGCGGGAGAGGGGGAGACCCAGTACTTC
CDR3aa: CSAPRLAGEGETQYF

abundance: NA
v_gene: TRBV10-3
d_gene: NA
j_gene: TRBJ1-5
CDR3nt: TGTGCCATCAGTGACCCCCTCGGAGGGGGAAGCAATCAGCCCCAGCATTTT
CDR3aa: CAISDPLGGGSNQPQHF

abundance: many
v_gene: TRBV5-1
d_gene: TRBD2
j_gene: TRBJ2-2
CDR3nt: TGCGCCAGCAGCTTACGGGAGGGGAACACCGGGGAGCTGTTTTTT
CDR3aa: CASSLREGNTGELFF

abundance: few
v_gene: TRBV12-3/TRBV12-4
d_gene: NA
j_gene: TRBJ2-2
CDR3nt: TGTGCCAGCAGTTTAAAGCTGGGGTTGGCCGGGGAGCTGTTTTTT
CDR3aa: CASSLKLGLAGELFF

abundance: many
v_gene: TRBV7-8
d_gene: TRBD2
j_gene: TRBJ2-3
CDR3nt: TGTGCCAGCAGCTTAGGCGGACTAGTTGGGGATACGCAGTATTTT
CDR3aa: CASSLGGLVGDTQYF

abundance: few
v_gene: TRBV6-1
d_gene: TRBD2
j_gene: TRBJ2-7
CDR3nt: TGTGCCAGCAGTCGGGGACTAGCGGGACGCGAGCAGTACTTC
CDR3aa: CASSRGLAGREQYF

abundance: NA
v_gene: TRBV4-1
d_gene: TRBD1
j_gene: TRBJ1-2
CDR3nt: TGCGCCAGCAGCCAAGAGATGGGACAGTTCAACTATGGCTACACCTTC
CDR3aa: CASSQEMGQFNYGYTF

abundance: few
v_gene: TRBV9
d_gene: NA
j_gene: TRBJ2-7
CDR3nt: TGTGCCAGCAGCGTAGAGCCGTTCTCCTACGAGCAGTACTTC
CDR3aa: CASSVEPFSYEQYF

abundance: few
v_gene: TRBV24-1
d_gene: TRBD2
j_gene: TRBJ2-1
CDR3nt: TGTGCCACCAGTGATACCGGGGGGGGCTACAATGAGCAGTTCTTC
CDR3aa: CATSDTGGGYNEQFF

abundance: NA
v_gene: TRBV20-1
d_gene: NA
j_gene: TRBJ2-3
CDR3nt: TGCAGTGCTAGGATGGCACACACAGATACGCAGTATTTT
CDR3aa: CSARMAHTDTQYF

abundance: many
v_gene: TRBV11-3
d_gene: TRBD2
j_gene: TRBJ2-3
CDR3nt: TGTGCCAGCTGCTCCTTTAGCGGGAGGAGCGCAGATACGCAGTATTTT
CDR3aa: CASCSFSGRSADTQYF

abundance: NA
v_gene: TRBV5-5
d_gene: TRBD2
j_gene: TRBJ2-2
CDR3nt: TGTGACAGCAGCTTGGTGGCGGGAGGGACACCCGGGGAGCTGTTTTTT
CDR3aa: CDSSLVAGGTPGELFF

abundance: many
v_gene: TRBV20-1
d_gene: NA
j_gene: TRBJ2-3
CDR3nt: TGCAGTGCTAGACGGCCACTAGAGACGCAGTATTTT
CDR3aa: CSARRPLETQYF

abundance: NA
v_gene: TRBV4-2
d_gene: NA
j_gene: TRBJ1-2
CDR3nt: TGTGCCAGCAGCCTCCAGGAAGGGAATGGCTACACCTTC
CDR3aa: CASSLQEGNGYTF

abundance: many
v_gene: TRBV27
d_gene: NA
j_gene: TRBJ2-7
CDR3nt: TGTGCCAGCAGTAACAGGTATTTAGAGCAGTACTTC
CDR3aa: CASSNRYLEQYF

abundance: NA
v_gene: TRBV4-3
d_gene: NA
j_gene: TRBJ2-3
CDR3nt: TGCGCCAGCAGCCAAGGAGGTGCGTGGACAGATACGCAGTATTTT
CDR3aa: CASSQGGAWTDTQYF

abundance: many
v_gene: TRBV5-1
d_gene: TRBD2
j_gene: TRBJ2-2
CDR3nt: TGCGCCAGCAGCTTGGTGGCGGGAGCCACCGGGGAGCTGTTTTTT
CDR3aa: CASSLVAGATGELFF

abundance: NA
v_gene: TRBV25-1
d_gene: NA
j_gene: TRBJ2-2
CDR3nt: TGTGCCAGCGGAGGGAGCGACAGAAACACCGGGGAGCTGTTTTTT
CDR3aa: CASGGSDRNTGELFF

abundance: few
v_gene: TRBV20-1
d_gene: NA
j_gene: TRBJ1-5
CDR3nt: TGCAGTGGAGGAGGGAACCAGCCCCAGCATTTT
CDR3aa: CSGGGNQPQHF

abundance: few
v_gene: TRBV7-2
d_gene: NA
j_gene: TRBJ2-7
CDR3nt: TGTGCCAGCGCCACTAGGGGGGGTTACGAGCAGTACTTC
CDR3aa: CASATRGGYEQYF

abundance: many
v_gene: TRBV5-1
d_gene: TRBD1
j_gene: TRBJ1-1
CDR3nt: TGCGCCAGCGGGGGACAGGGCGGGCATGAAGCTTTCTTT
CDR3aa: CASGGQGGHEAFF

abundance: NA
v_gene: TRBV20-1
d_gene: NA
j_gene: TRBJ2-7
CDR3nt: TGCAGTGCTAGGACCCTGGGGGAGCAGTACTTC
CDR3aa: CSARTLGEQYF

abundance: few
v_gene: TRBV4-3
d_gene: TRBD2
j_gene: TRBJ2-1
CDR3nt: TGCGCCAGCAGCCAAGAGGGGTTAGGTAGCGGGGTTGACAATGAGCAGTTCTTC
CDR3aa: CASSQEGLGSGVDNEQFF

abundance: NA
v_gene: TRBV19
d_gene: NA
j_gene: TRBJ2-1
CDR3nt: TGTGCCAGTAGTACTAGCTACGCAGGGTATGAGCAGTTCTTC
CDR3aa: CASSTSYAGYEQFF

abundance: NA
v_gene: TRBV18
d_gene: TRBD2
j_gene: TRBJ2-7
CDR3nt: TGTGCCAGCTCACCCTCAACGTGGGGACTAGCGGCCGAAGGGTACTTC
CDR3aa: CASSPSTWGLAAEGYF

abundance: NA
v_gene: TRBV3-1
d_gene: TRBD2
j_gene: TRBJ2-3
CDR3nt: TGTGCCAGCAGCCCTGCTAGCGGGAGGAGGGGTACGCAGTATTTT
CDR3aa: CASSPASGRRGTQYF

abundance: NA
v_gene: TRBV6-5
d_gene: NA
j_gene: TRBJ2-7
CDR3nt: TGTGCCAGCAGTTTTGCCGATAGCGGTTACGAGCAGTACTTC
CDR3aa: CASSFADSGYEQYF

abundance: NA
v_gene: TRBV5-1
d_gene: NA
j_gene: TRBJ1-1
CDR3nt: TGCGCTACGAGGAATCAGGACACTGAAGCTTTCTTT
CDR3aa: CATRNQDTEAFF

abundance: many
v_gene: TRBV5-6
d_gene: TRBD2
j_gene: TRBJ2-7
CDR3nt: TGTGCCAGCACCAACGGACTAGCGGACTACGAGCAGTACTTC
CDR3aa: CASTNGLADYEQYF

abundance: NA
v_gene: TRBV6-5
d_gene: NA
j_gene: TRBJ2-2
CDR3nt: TGTGCCAGCAGTCACCGGCACGCGGGCACCGGGGAGCTGTTTTTT
CDR3aa: CASSHRHAGTGELFF

abundance: many
v_gene: TRBV18
d_gene: NA
j_gene: TRBJ2-1
CDR3nt: TGTGCCAGCTCACCCAAGATGGGTGAGCAGTTCTTC
CDR3aa: CASSPKMGEQFF

abundance: few
v_gene: TRBV11-2
d_gene: NA
j_gene: TRBJ2-5
CDR3nt: TGTGCCAGCAGCTTAGAGTCTAGGAAAGAGACCCAGTACTTC
CDR3aa: CASSLESRKETQYF

abundance: NA
v_gene: TRBV5-1
d_gene: TRBD2
j_gene: TRBJ2-3
CDR3nt: TGCGCCAGCAGCGGGGGGGGGACTAACACAGATACGCAGTATTTT
CDR3aa: CASSGGGTNTDTQYF

abundance: NA
v_gene: TRBV27
d_gene: NA
j_gene: TRBJ1-1
CDR3nt: TGTGCCAGCAATCCAAGAAGGGCGCTGATGAACACTGAAGCTTTCTTT
CDR3aa: CASNPRRALMNTEAFF

abundance: few
v_gene: TRBV7-2
d_gene: NA
j_gene: TRBJ2-7
CDR3nt: TGTGCCAGCAGCTTAGATGGACGGTCCTACGAGCAGTACTTC
CDR3aa: CASSLDGRSYEQYF

abundance: many
v_gene: TRBV12-5
d_gene: NA
j_gene: TRBJ2-7
CDR3nt: TGTGCTAGTGGTTCCTCGAACTCCTACGAGCAGTACTTC
CDR3aa: CASGSSNSYEQYF

abundance: NA
v_gene: TRBV20-1
d_gene: NA
j_gene: TRBJ1-2
CDR3nt: TGCAGTGCTAGAGATGGGGGGGGGCTAGGCGGCTACACCTTC
CDR3aa: CSARDGGGLGGYTF

abundance: NA
v_gene: TRBV20-1
d_gene: TRBD2
j_gene: TRBJ2-7
CDR3nt: TGCAGTGCGACGGGGCCTAGCGGGAGGACAATCCACGAGCAGTACTTC
CDR3aa: CSATGPSGRTIHEQYF

abundance: few
v_gene: TRBV12-3/TRBV12-4
d_gene: NA
j_gene: TRBJ2-6
CDR3nt: TGTGCCAGCAGTTTGTGGAAGGGCGCCTCTGGGGCCAACGTCCTGACTTTC
CDR3aa: CASSLWKGASGANVLTF

abundance: many
v_gene: TRBV20-1
d_gene: NA
j_gene: TRBJ1-2
CDR3nt: TGCAGTGCTAGAATGAAGTGGAACTATGGCTACACCTTC
CDR3aa: CSARMKWNYGYTF

abundance: few
v_gene: TRBV29-1
d_gene: NA
j_gene: TRBJ1-1
CDR3nt: TGCAGCATCGGGGGCCACCTGAACACTGAAGCTTTCTTT
CDR3aa: CSIGGHLNTEAFF

abundance: NA
v_gene: TRBV15
d_gene: TRBD2
j_gene: TRBJ2-3
CDR3nt: TGTGCCACCAGCAGAGGGACTAGCGGGAGCACAGATACGCAGTATTTT
CDR3aa: CATSRGTSGSTDTQYF

abundance: NA
v_gene: TRBV12-3/TRBV12-4
d_gene: TRBD2
j_gene: TRBJ2-7
CDR3nt: TGTGCCAGCAGTTTAGCGGGAGGGCACTACGAGCAGTACTTC
CDR3aa: CASSLAGGHYEQYF

abundance: NA
v_gene: TRBV5-1
d_gene: NA
j_gene: TRBJ2-7
CDR3nt: TGCGCCAGCAGCTTCGGCCAGGTGGAACAGGAGCAGTACTTC
CDR3aa: CASSFGQVEQEQYF

abundance: few
v_gene: TRBV18
d_gene: TRBD2
j_gene: TRBJ2-1
CDR3nt: TGTGCCAGCTCACCACCGACGGGAGGGCCAAGTCGTGAGCAGTTCTTC
CDR3aa: CASSPPTGGPSREQFF

abundance: few
v_gene: TRBV11-2
d_gene: TRBD2
j_gene: TRBJ2-3
CDR3nt: TGTGCCAGCAGCTCTAGCGGGAGGTCAGATACGCAGTATTTT
CDR3aa: CASSSSGRSDTQYF

abundance: NA
v_gene: TRBV5-1
d_gene: NA
j_gene: TRBJ2-7
CDR3nt: TGCGCCAGCAGCTTGGTAACAGGGATCCACGAGCAGTACTTC
CDR3aa: CASSLVTGIHEQYF

abundance: few
v_gene: TRBV5-1
d_gene: NA
j_gene: TRBJ2-3
CDR3nt: TGCGCCAGCAGCCTAAGGACGGTCGGTACAGATACGCAGTATTTT
CDR3aa: CASSLRTVGTDTQYF

abundance: many
v_gene: TRBV24-1
d_gene: NA
j_gene: TRBJ1-1
CDR3nt: TGTGCCACCAGTGAGGGTGCGCACACTGAAGCTTTCTTT
CDR3aa: CATSEGAHTEAFF

abundance: many
v_gene: TRBV12-3/TRBV12-4
d_gene: NA
j_gene: TRBJ2-7
CDR3nt: TGTGCCAGCAGCGGGGTCCATTCCTACGAGCAGTACTTC
CDR3aa: CASSGVHSYEQYF

abundance: NA
v_gene: TRBV5-6
d_gene: TRBD1
j_gene: TRBJ2-7
CDR3nt: TGTGCCAGCAGCTCGCGGACAGGGGGGTTTAGTTCCTACGAGCAGTACTTC
CDR3aa: CASSSRTGGFSSYEQYF

abundance: many
v_gene: TRBV7-2
d_gene: NA
j_gene: TRBJ2-7
CDR3nt: TGTGCCAGCAGTTGGGGACGGACAGTCCACGAGCAGTACTTC
CDR3aa: CASSWGRTVHEQYF

abundance: NA
v_gene: TRBV4-3
d_gene: NA
j_gene: TRBJ1-3
CDR3nt: TGCGCCAGCAGCCAAGATTTGGAGGCGGGAAACACCATATATTTT
CDR3aa: CASSQDLEAGNTIYF